Following are 14 T cell receptor beta chains from one sample sequenced in a study of T cells in Graves' hyperthyroidism and ophthalmopathy. The TCR beta CDR3 regions underwent amplification using RNA transcripts as the source. HTBI primers were used for first-round RT-PCR of the TCR CDR3. A single record per CDR3 protein comes from TCRdb applying MiXCR to the multiplex PCR reads. The repertoire holds a few hundred thousand distinct CDR3 sequences, approximately 14% seen once, with 13% to 15% in the top ten. The source material was blood. The receptors stem from a woman aged 18-29 years with Graves' hyperthyroidism.

This clonotype was seen at least ten times. The gene calls are TRBV6-5 and TRBJ1-1, with no clear D. This CDR3 comprises 13 residues. Per the germline V gene, CDR1 is MNHEY and CDR2 is SVGAGI. Trimming removed 2 bases from V and 7 bases from J, with 11 bases in between. In nucleotides, the CDR3 is TGTGCCAGCAGTTACGAGGGAGGGATTGAAGCTTTCTTT. As protein: CASSYEGGIEAFF.

This clonotype has at least ten counts. The chain couples TRBV5-1 to TRBJ2-3; 9 bases are a match to TRBD2. This CDR3 comprises 16 residues. Germline trimming cut 2 bases from V and 5 bases from J; bases unmatched to any gene: 9. CDR1 and CDR2 from the germline V gene are SGHRS and YFSETQ. The CDR3 region is CASSFDRGGAGDTQYF. The CDR3 nucleotides are TGCGCCAGCAGCTTTGATCGCGGGGGGGCCGGAGATACGCAGTATTTT.

This clonotype was counted at least ten times. The chain employs TRBV24-1 and TRBJ1-5, with D possibly TRBD1 on 5 matching bases. Germline lookup yields CDR1 KGHDR and CDR2 SFDVKD. The CDR3 is made up of 13 amino acids. Trimming took 7 bases from V and 3 from J, leaving 9 bases between them. CDR3 bases: TGTGCCACCAGGCCGGGGCCCAATCAGCCCCAGCATTTT. As protein: CATRPGPNQPQHF.

This clonotype has a count of ten or more. The chain combines TRBV6-1 with TRBJ1-5; D is perhaps TRBD1 (5 bases). Germline V gene lookup returns CDR1 MNHNS and CDR2 SASEGT. The CDR3 has 13 residues. Trimming took off 6 bases at V and 5 bases at J, with 11 bases between the two ends. In nucleotides, the CDR3 is TGTGCCAGCAGAGCCTTGACAGATCAGCCCCAGCATTTT. It codes for CASRALTDQPQHF.

In this sample, this clonotype turned up many times. The rearrangement links TRBV5-1 to TRBJ1-1; D is possibly TRBD1 (6 bases). The CDR3 has 15 amino acids. CDR1 is SGHRS, CDR2 YFSETQ, per germline. The ends were cut back, 3 bases at V and 2 bases at J, with 14 bases in the middle. CDR3 protein: CASSSSTGINTEAFF. In DNA form, the CDR3 reads TGCGCCAGCAGCTCATCTACAGGGATCAACACTGAAGCTTTCTTT.

This clonotype showed up many times. The chain couples TRBV3-1 to TRBJ2-3, with 7 bases lining up with TRBD2. CDR1 LGHDT and CDR2 YNNKEL come from the germline V gene (reference sequence). The V gene end was trimmed by 0 bases and the J gene end by 0 bases; junction bases not matched to a gene: 9. This CDR3 has 18 amino acids. The CDR3 loop is CASSQDGWRAGSTDTQYF. The CDR3 DNA reads TGTGCCAGCAGCCAAGATGGGTGGAGAGCGGGAAGCACAGATACGCAGTATTTT.

This clonotype came up many times. The V and J genes are TRBV28 and TRBJ2-1; maybe TRBD2 (6 bases). Germline CDR1 is MDHEN and CDR2 is SYDVKM. The V gene lost 3 bases and the J gene lost 4 bases, with 10 bases spanning the gap. There are 14 residues in the CDR3. The CDR3 here is CASSFLGTYNEQFF. CDR3 bases: TGTGCCAGCAGTTTCCTAGGGACTTACAATGAGCAGTTCTTC.

This clonotype showed up many times. This chain joins TRBV7-3 and TRBJ1-4; tentatively, D is TRBD1 (5 bases). In germline, CDR1 is SGHTA, CDR2 FQGTGA. This CDR3 region has 15 residues. V was clipped by 2 bases and J by 7 bases, with 14 bases between them. The CDR3 DNA reads TGTGCCAGCAGCTTAGGGGCGGGCGTCGGTGAAAAACTGTTTTTT. The encoded protein is CASSLGAGVGEKLFF. The whole variable domain, remainder taken from reference TRBV7-3 and TRBJ1-4, is GAGVSQTPSNKVTEKGKYVELRCDPISGHTALYWYRQSLGQGPEFLIYFQGTGAADDSGLPNDRFFAVRPEGSVSTLKIQRTERGDSAVYLCASSLGAGVGEKLFFGSGTQLSVL.

The chain joins TRBV28 to TRBJ2-7; D gene uncertain. The CDR3 loop spans 12 amino acids. The germline V and J ends were trimmed by 7 bases and 3 bases, with 10 bases remaining between them. The V gene's germline CDR1 is MDHEN and CDR2 SYDVKM. In DNA, the CDR3 is TGTGCCAGCACCCAGAACCTCTACGAGCAGTACTTC. Translated: CASTQNLYEQYF. The full variable domain, in which reference TRBV28 and TRBJ2-7 provide the parts outside the CDR3, is DVKVTQSSRYLVKRTGEKVFLECVQDMDHENMFWYRQDPGLGLRLIYFSYDVKMKEKGDIPEGYSVSREKKERFSLILESASTNQTSMYLCASTQNLYEQYFGPGTRLTVT.

There are many counts of this clonotype. The V call is TRBV6-1, the J call TRBJ1-1; TRBD1 is a possible D gene (5 bases). Germline V gene sequence: CDR1 MNHNS, CDR2 SASEGT. Trimming took 7 bases from V and 6 from J, leaving 15 bases between them. CDR3 length: 13 residues. The CDR3 DNA reads TGTGCCAGCACTCCCGGGGGGGTCGCTGAAGCTTTCTTT. It is translated as CASTPGGVAEAFF.

This clonotype was picked up a small number of times. The chain uses TRBV28 and TRBJ1-2; 8 nucleotides match TRBD1. The V segment lost 4 bases and the J segment 8 bases; nucleotides outside the gene matches: 6. This CDR3 contains 13 residues. Germline assignment: CDR1 MDHEN and CDR2 SYDVKM. The CDR3, as DNA: TGTGCCAGCAGTTCTAACAGGGGGAAGGGCTACACCTTC. The encoded protein is CASSSNRGKGYTF.

This clonotype has at least ten counts. The chain employs TRBV20-1 and TRBJ2-1; 10 bases map to TRBD2. The germline V gene encodes CDR1 DFQATT and CDR2 SNEGSKA (reference sequence). The CDR3 has 14 residues. After removal of 3 bases from V and 8 bases from J, the junction contained 7 bases not matched to a gene. This CDR3 is CSASNPAGGDEQFF. CDR3 DNA: TGCAGTGCTAGTAACCCAGCGGGAGGGGATGAGCAGTTCTTC.

This chain connects TRBV2 to TRBJ1-1, with D unclear. The CDR3 consists of 13 residues. The germline V gene has CDR1 SNHLY and CDR2 FYNNEI. The CDR3 loop is CVALQLMNTEAFF. In DNA form, the CDR3 reads TGTGTTGCCCTCCAATTAATGAACACTGAAGCTTTCTTT.

This chain joins TRBV2 and TRBJ2-2, with 8 bases lining up with TRBD1. The V gene end was trimmed by 6 bases and the J gene end by 7 bases; junction bases not matched to a gene: 13. In germline, CDR1 is SNHLY, CDR2 FYNNEI. This CDR3 spans 16 amino acids. The CDR3 DNA sequence: TGTGCCAGCAGCCGACGGGTGGGCAGGGGGCGCGGGGAGCTGTTTTTT. It specifies CASSRRVGRGRGELFF.